The 16 T cell receptor beta chains presented below share a single source sample, sequenced in a study of blood T cell repertoires in COVID-19. TCRdb's copy holds only in-frame clones and misses some; the assay was immunoSEQ multiplex PCR. The table lists roughly 120,000 clones, approximately 82% of them singletons. The specimen was peripheral blood. Receptor source: a man aged 25-40 years with acute or convalescent COVID-19.

The rearrangement joins TRBV6-5 to TRBJ2-7; D is unresolved. V was clipped by 6 bases and J by 2 bases, with 5 bases between them. Germline V gene lookup returns CDR1 MNHEY and CDR2 SVGAGI. The CDR3 has 11 residues. The CDR3: CASRETYEQYV. CDR3 sequence (DNA): TGTGCCAGCAGGGAGACCTACGAGCAGTACGTC.

The chain links TRBV6-5 to TRBJ1-3; a possible D gene is TRBD1 (6 bases). CDR1 MNHEY and CDR2 SVGAGI come from the germline V gene. The CDR3 consists of 14 residues. With 6 bases removed from V and 1 base from J, the gap between germline ends came to 10 bases. The CDR3 sequence: CASRVQGSGNTIYF. CDR3 nucleotide sequence: TGTGCCAGCAGGGTACAGGGTTCTGGAAACACCATATATTTT.

This clone was seen only once. The chain employs TRBV4-1 and TRBJ1-6; tentatively, D is TRBD1 (5 bases). This CDR3 contains 14 residues. Trimming removed 7 bases from V and 10 bases from J, with 17 bases in between. CDR1 MGHRA and CDR2 YSYEKL come from the germline V gene. This CDR3 reads CASTPEGTNSPLHF. The CDR3 DNA sequence: TGCGCCAGCACCCCGGAGGGGACGAACTCACCCCTCCACTTT.

The chain has TRBV19 and TRBJ2-2; 8 bases agree with TRBD1. The CDR3 is made up of 15 amino acids. The V gene's germline CDR1 is LNHDA and CDR2 SQIVND (reference sequence). V dropped 7 bases and J dropped 0; count of bases not matched to a gene: 4. CDR3 nucleotides: TGTGCCAGTACCCGGACAGGGACGAACACCGGGGAGCTGTTTTTT. Its protein product is CASTRTGTNTGELFF.

This clone was detected only once. The chain has TRBV7-9 and TRBJ2-7; 7 bases agree with TRBD1. This CDR3 has 12 amino acids. Unmatched junction bases numbered 5, after V lost 6 bases and J lost 6 bases. Germline V CDR1 and CDR2: SEHNR, FQNEAQ (reference sequence). The CDR3, as DNA: TGTGCCAGCAGGTCCACAGGGGTCGAGCAGTACTTC. Its protein is CASRSTGVEQYF.

This chain links TRBV30 with TRBJ2-7; TRBD1 matches 7 bases. The V gene's germline CDR1 is GTSNPN and CDR2 SVGIG (reference sequence). V lost 7 bases, J lost 2 bases, and 8 bases stayed unmatched. The length of the CDR3 is 13 residues. Written as DNA, the CDR3 is TGTGCCTTGGACAGGTCCCTAACCTACGAGCAGTACTTC. Translated: CALDRSLTYEQYF.

The CDR3 here is CASSTDRGSYGYTF. CDR3 DNA: TGTGCCAGCAGCACTGACAGGGGAAGTTATGGCTACACCTTC. The rearrangement joins TRBV7-2 to TRBJ1-2, with 8 bases matching TRBD1. Germline assignment: CDR1 SGHTA and CDR2 FQGNSA. CDR3 size: 14 residues. The J segment lost 5 bases and the V segment lost 5 bases, leaving 7 bases of the junction unmatched.

The CDR3 reads CASSYLSQGNGYTF. The CDR3 nucleotides read TGTGCCAGCAGTTACTTGTCTCAGGGGAACGGCTACACCTTC. V and J are TRBV6-2 or TRBV6-3 and TRBJ1-2; perhaps TRBD1 as D (6 bases). Germline loops: CDR1 MNHEY, CDR2 SVGEGT. CDR3 length equals 14 residues. The V gene lost 1 base and the J gene lost 8 bases, with 14 bases spanning the gap.

V gene TRBV27 combines with J gene TRBJ2-3; 9 nucleotides agree with TRBD2. CDR3 size: 15 residues. Germline loops: CDR1 MNHEY, CDR2 SMNVEV (reference sequence). Unmatched junction bases numbered 5, after V lost 5 bases and J lost 2 bases. This CDR3 reads CASSRAGGYTDTQYF. CDR3 DNA sequence: TGTGCCAGCAGTAGAGCGGGGGGCTACACAGATACGCAGTATTTT.

The V gene is TRBV7-8, the J gene TRBJ1-1, with D possibly being TRBD1 (6 bases). This CDR3 has 15 residues. Trimming pared 7 bases from V and 0 bases from J, leaving 15 bases between. Germline lookup yields CDR1 SGHVS and CDR2 FQNEAQ. CDR3 coding DNA: TGTGCCAGCAACCGACGGGGGGGGCTGAACACTGAAGCTTTCTTT. This sequence encodes CASNRRGGLNTEAFF.

The V call is TRBV2, the J call TRBJ1-1; 10 bases map to TRBD1. Germline CDR1 is SNHLY and CDR2 is FYNNEI. The J segment lost 6 bases and the V segment lost 6 bases, leaving 7 bases of the junction unmatched. The CDR3 length is 14 residues. CDR3 sequence reads: CASRGDRGLAEAFF. Here the CDR3 DNA reads TGTGCCAGCAGGGGGGACAGGGGTTTAGCTGAAGCTTTCTTT.

This clone has only one observation. The V and J genes are TRBV5-4 and TRBJ1-3; 8 bases are a match to TRBD1. Losses at the gene ends were 4 bases for V and 0 bases for J; bases not matched to a gene: 3. The CDR3 runs 15 residues. CDR1 is SGHNT, CDR2 YYREEE, per germline (reference sequence). CDR3 loop: CASSTTGGSGNTIYF. As DNA, the CDR3 is TGTGCCAGCAGCACCACAGGGGGCTCTGGAAACACCATATATTTT.

The rearrangement uses TRBV30 and TRBJ2-5, with D perhaps TRBD2 (5 bases). The CDR3 has 11 amino acids. The V and J ends lost 4 bases and 5 bases respectively, with 8 bases between them. From germline, CDR1 is GTSNPN and CDR2 SVGIG (reference sequence). CDR3 region: CAWTPGETQYF. For the CDR3, the DNA is TGTGCCTGGACCCCGGGGGAGACCCAGTACTTC.

This clone appeared a single time. The chain combines TRBV13 with TRBJ2-1; D unresolved. Trimming took 2 bases from V and 0 from J, leaving 11 bases between them. The CDR3 has 16 residues. Germline lookup yields CDR1 PRHDT and CDR2 FYEKMQ (reference sequence). CDR3 nucleotide sequence: TGTGCCAGCAGCTTAAAGCATACGAGCTCCTACAATGAGCAGTTCTTC. Translation: CASSLKHTSSYNEQFF.

The chain joins TRBV6-1 to TRBJ1-1; D unresolved. Per the germline V gene, CDR1 is MNHNS and CDR2 is SASEGT. The CDR3 loop spans 13 amino acids. V lost 3 bases and J lost 1, with 6 bases in between. The CDR3 protein is CASSEIRNTEAFF. The CDR3 nucleotides read TGTGCCAGCAGTGAGATCAGGAACACTGAAGCTTTCTTT.

The chain links TRBV5-4 to TRBJ1-6, with a possible D match to TRBD1 (5 bases). Trimming removed 1 base from V and 0 bases from J, with 8 bases in between. This CDR3 is 16 amino acids long. The germline V gene has CDR1 SGHNT and CDR2 YYREEE (reference sequence). The CDR3 nucleotides read TGTGCCAGCAGCTTGAGGGGAGGCTCCTATAATTCACCCCTCCACTTT. This translates into CASSLRGGSYNSPLHF.